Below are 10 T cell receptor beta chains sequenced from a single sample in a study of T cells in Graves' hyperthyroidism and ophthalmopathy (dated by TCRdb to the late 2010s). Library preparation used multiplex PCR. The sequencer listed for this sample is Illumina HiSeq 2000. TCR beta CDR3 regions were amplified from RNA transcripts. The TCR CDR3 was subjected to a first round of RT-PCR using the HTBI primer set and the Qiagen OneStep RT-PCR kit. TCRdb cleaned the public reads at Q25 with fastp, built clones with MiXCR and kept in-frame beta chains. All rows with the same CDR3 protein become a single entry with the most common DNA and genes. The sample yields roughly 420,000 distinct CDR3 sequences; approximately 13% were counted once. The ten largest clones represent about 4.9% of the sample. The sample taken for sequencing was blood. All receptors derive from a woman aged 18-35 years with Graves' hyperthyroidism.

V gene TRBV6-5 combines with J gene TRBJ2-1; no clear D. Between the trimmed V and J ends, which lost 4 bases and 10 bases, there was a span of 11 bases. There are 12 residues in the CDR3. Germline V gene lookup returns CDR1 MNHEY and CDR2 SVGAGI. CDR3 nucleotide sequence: TGTGCCAGCAGTTCTCCCTCTGGCGAGCAGTTCTTC. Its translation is CASSSPSGEQFF.

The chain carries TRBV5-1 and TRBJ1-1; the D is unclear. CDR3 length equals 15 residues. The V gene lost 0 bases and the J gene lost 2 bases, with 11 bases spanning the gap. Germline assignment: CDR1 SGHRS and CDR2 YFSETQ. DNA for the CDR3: TGCGCCAGCAGCTTGGACCCGGACTATAACACTGAAGCTTTCTTT. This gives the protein CASSLDPDYNTEAFF.

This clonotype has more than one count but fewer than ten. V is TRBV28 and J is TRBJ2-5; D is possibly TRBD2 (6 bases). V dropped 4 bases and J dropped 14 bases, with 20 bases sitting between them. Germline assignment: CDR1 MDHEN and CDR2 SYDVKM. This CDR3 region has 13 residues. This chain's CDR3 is CASSSREPLGKYF. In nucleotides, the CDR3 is TGTGCCAGCAGTTCGCGGGAACCCCTAGGCAAATACTTC.

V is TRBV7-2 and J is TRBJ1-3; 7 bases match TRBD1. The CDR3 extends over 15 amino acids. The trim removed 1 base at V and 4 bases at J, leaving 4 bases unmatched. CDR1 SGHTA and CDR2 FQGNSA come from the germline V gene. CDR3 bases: TGTGCCAGCAGCTTAGAGAGGGGGCTAGGAAACACCATATATTTT. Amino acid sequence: CASSLERGLGNTIYF.

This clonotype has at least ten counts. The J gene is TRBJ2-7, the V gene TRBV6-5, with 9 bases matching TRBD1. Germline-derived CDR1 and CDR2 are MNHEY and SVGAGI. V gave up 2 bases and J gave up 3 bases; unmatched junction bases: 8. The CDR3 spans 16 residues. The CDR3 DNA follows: TGTGCCAGCAGTTACAGTTATACAGGGGGCTACTACGAGCAGTACTTC. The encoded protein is CASSYSYTGGYYEQYF.

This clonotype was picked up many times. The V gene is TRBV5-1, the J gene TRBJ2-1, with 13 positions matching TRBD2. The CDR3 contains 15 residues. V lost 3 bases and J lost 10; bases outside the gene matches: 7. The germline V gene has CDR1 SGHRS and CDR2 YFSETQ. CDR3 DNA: TGCGCCAGCAGCTCACTAGCGGGAGGGCCCAACGAGCAGTTCTTC. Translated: CASSSLAGGPNEQFF.

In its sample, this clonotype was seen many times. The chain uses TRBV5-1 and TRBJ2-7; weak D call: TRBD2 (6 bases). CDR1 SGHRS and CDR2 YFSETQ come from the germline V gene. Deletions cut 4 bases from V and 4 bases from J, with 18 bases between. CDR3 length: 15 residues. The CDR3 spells CASSLLAENLYEQYF. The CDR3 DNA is TGCGCCAGCAGCCTATTAGCGGAGAACCTTTACGAGCAGTACTTC.

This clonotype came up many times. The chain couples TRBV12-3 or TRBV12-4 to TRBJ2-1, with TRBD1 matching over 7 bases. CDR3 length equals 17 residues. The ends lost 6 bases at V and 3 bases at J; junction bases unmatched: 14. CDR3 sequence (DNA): TGTGCCAGCAGCCCCGTAGACAGGGACAGCTTCTACAATGAGCAGTTCTTC. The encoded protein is CASSPVDRDSFYNEQFF.

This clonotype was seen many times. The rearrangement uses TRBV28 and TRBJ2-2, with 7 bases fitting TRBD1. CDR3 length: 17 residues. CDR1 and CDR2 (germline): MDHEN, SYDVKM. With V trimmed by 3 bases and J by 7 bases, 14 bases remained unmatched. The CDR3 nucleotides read TGTGCCAGCAGTTTGCGGTTAACCGGGACAGTTCTCGGGGAGCTGTTTTTT. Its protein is CASSLRLTGTVLGELFF. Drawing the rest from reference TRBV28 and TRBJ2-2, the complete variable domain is DVKVTQSSRYLVKRTGEKVFLECVQDMDHENMFWYRQDPGLGLRLIYFSYDVKMKEKGDIPEGYSVSREKKERFSLILESASTNQTSMYLCASSLRLTGTVLGELFFGEGSRLTVL.

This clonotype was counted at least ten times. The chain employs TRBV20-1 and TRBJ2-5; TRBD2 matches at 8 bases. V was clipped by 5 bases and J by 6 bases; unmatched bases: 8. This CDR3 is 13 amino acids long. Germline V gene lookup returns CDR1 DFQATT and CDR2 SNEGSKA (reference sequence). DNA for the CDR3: TGCAGTGCTCCAGGACTAGCCCGAAAGACCCAGTACTTC. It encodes CSAPGLARKTQYF.